This T cell receptor (beta chain) stems from a study of technical replicates of blood from a handful of donors. This CDR3 is 15 amino acids long. The germline CDR1 and CDR2 sequences are SGDLS and YYNGEE. The junction had 3 bases not matched to a gene; V was cut back by 3 bases and J by 2 bases. Assay used: immunoSEQ multiplex PCR; TCRdb lists only in-frame clones, some missing. The sample includes 79,000 or so clones, 96% seen only once; the top ten take roughly 0.3%. Sequenced sample: T cells isolated from PBMCs. The genes are TRBV9 and TRBJ1-5; 9 bases fit TRBD1. This receptor was identified in a human donor in good health. The chain's CDR3 is CASSAQGAGNQPQHF. The CDR3 DNA reads TGTGCCAGCAGCGCACAGGGGGCTGGCAATCAGCCCCAGCATTTT.